This T cell receptor beta chain was recorded in a study of cytomegalovirus exposure and HLA in healthy donors. Overall study context: Within the Caucasian-associated ancestry cluster were approximately 77% of the roughly 430 genotyped donors.

Study observations and caveats: Among immune exposure information, only CMV serostatus was available. In a later analysis, DRB1 alleles had the most associated TCRs; HLA-C alleles the fewest.

This clone was detected only once. Its antigen is undetermined. PCR amplification relied on 60 Vbeta primers (plus 13 Jbeta primers). Using immunoSEQ multiplex PCR, the repertoire was profiled, and TCRdb retains in-frame clones only, with some absent. The sample lists roughly 120,000 clones, roughly two thirds occurring once. In germline, CDR1 is MNHEY, CDR2 SVGAGI. The CDR3 runs to 14 residues. V was pared by 6 bases and J by 5 bases, with 9 bases of the junction left unmatched. The chain links TRBV6-5 to TRBJ1-1; TRBD1 aligns across 7 bases. Sequencing used PBMCs. The receptor was derived from a man under 40 in good health and CMV-seropositive. As DNA, the CDR3 is TGTGCCAGCAGAAGTGCGACAGGGCTAACTGAAGCTTTCTTT. This codes for CASRSATGLTEAFF.